Listed below are T cell receptor beta chains from one sample, sequenced in a study of control samples from healthy donors and cancer patients. Using immunoSEQ multiplex PCR, the repertoire was profiled, and TCRdb retains in-frame clones only, with some absent. The profile covers around 90,000 clones, with roughly 84% appearing a single time and over 2% taken by the ten largest. The material sequenced was blood. The receptors were gathered from a woman between 40 and 50 years old in good health. The CDR3 runs from the conserved cysteine through the conserved F or W. D genes are given only for firm matches. Not all rows give a size; the values are once, few, many and, for expanded clones, a class.

V gene	clone size	J gene	D gene	CDR3 protein	CDR3 DNA
TRBV6-6	-	TRBJ1-5	-	CASSYSTAWSQPQHF	TGTGCCAGCAGTTACTCGACGGCCTGGAGTCAGCCCCAGCATTTT
TRBV6-2/TRBV6-3	-	TRBJ2-2	-	CASRYLAGELFF	TGTGCCAGCAGATACTTGGCCGGGGAGCTGTTTTTT
TRBV7-2	-	TRBJ2-1	-	CASSLTAYNEQFF	TGTGCCAGCAGCTTGACAGCCTACAATGAGCAGTTCTTC
TRBV6-2/TRBV6-3	-	TRBJ2-3	TRBD2	CASSYTGLAASTDTQYF	TGTGCCAGCAGTTATACCGGACTAGCGGCTAGCACAGATACGCAGTATTTT
TRBV2	-	TRBJ1-1	-	CASSEGEGRTEAFF	TGTGCCAGCAGTGAAGGGGAGGGGAGGACTGAAGCTTTCTTT
TRBV15	once	TRBJ2-2	-	CATSRDRTGELFF	TGTGCCACCAGCAGAGATAGGACCGGGGAGCTGTTTTTT
TRBV18	-	TRBJ1-1	-	CASSPVGLSEAFF	TGTGCCAGCTCACCGGTTGGGTTAAGTGAAGCTTTCTTT
TRBV29-1	-	TRBJ1-4	-	CSVEAEGGGTNEKLFF	TGCAGCGTTGAAGCTGAAGGGGGAGGAACTAATGAAAAACTGTTTTTT
TRBV24-1	-	TRBJ2-5	-	CATSEQGQETQYF	TGTGCCACCAGTGAACAGGGACAAGAGACCCAGTACTTC
TRBV19	-	TRBJ1-3	TRBD1	CATDRAEAGNTIYF	TGTGCCACGGACAGGGCTGAGGCGGGAAACACCATATATTTT
TRBV7-8	-	TRBJ2-7	-	CASSLGGGPVEQYF	TGTGCCAGCAGCTTAGGTGGGGGTCCGGTAGAGCAGTACTTC
TRBV27	-	TRBJ1-4	-	CASSLLSGPRVEKLFF	TGTGCCAGCAGTTTATTATCCGGACCCAGGGTGGAAAAACTGTTTTTT
TRBV4-1	-	TRBJ2-7	TRBD2	CASSQPGLADEQYF	TGCGCCAGCAGCCAGCCGGGACTAGCGGACGAGCAGTACTTC
TRBV7-2	-	TRBJ2-7	TRBD1	CASSLTGGSYEQYF	TGTGCCAGCAGCTTGACAGGGGGCTCCTACGAGCAGTACTTC
TRBV6-6	-	TRBJ1-2	-	CASWREDYGYTF	TGTGCCAGCTGGCGGGAGGACTATGGCTACACCTTC
TRBV6-5	-	TRBJ2-1	TRBD2	CASSYSGLAGGNEQFF	TGTGCCAGCAGTTACTCGGGACTAGCGGGGGGCAATGAGCAGTTCTTC
TRBV3-1/TRBV3-2	-	TRBJ2-7	-	CASSQMGAVYEQYF	TGTGCCAGCAGCCAAATGGGGGCGGTTTACGAGCAGTACTTC
TRBV4-3	-	TRBJ2-7	-	CASSPNRQSLYEQYF	TGCGCCAGCAGCCCAAATCGACAGAGTCTCTACGAGCAGTACTTC
TRBV2	few	TRBJ2-5	TRBD1	CASTQNRGQETQYF	TGTGCCAGCACTCAGAACAGGGGGCAAGAGACCCAGTACTTC
TRBV6-5	-	TRBJ2-7	-	CASSWTVYEQYF	TGTGCCAGCAGTTGGACAGTCTACGAGCAGTACTTC
TRBV6-5	-	TRBJ1-2	-	CASSYSTGPNGYTF	TGTGCCAGCAGTTACTCTACGGGGCCGAACGGCTACACCTTC
TRBV12-3/TRBV12-4	once	TRBJ1-6	TRBD1	CASSDRGDSPLHF	TGTGCCAGCAGTGACAGGGGAGATTCACCCCTCCACTTT
TRBV21-1	-	TRBJ2-1	-	CASSSLEHSYNEQFF	TGTGCCAGCAGCAGTCTTGAACACTCCTACAATGAGCAGTTCTTC
TRBV15	-	TRBJ1-1	-	CATSRAPGREAFF	TGTGCCACCAGCAGGGCCCCGGGCCGGGAAGCTTTCTTT
TRBV7-2	-	TRBJ2-7	TRBD1	CASSLWQGAISYEQYF	TGTGCCAGCAGCTTATGGCAGGGGGCCATCTCCTACGAGCAGTACTTC
TRBV19	-	TRBJ1-6	TRBD1	CASSTGQSYSPLHF	TGTGCCAGTAGTACGGGACAGAGCTATTCACCCCTCCACTTT
TRBV5-1	-	TRBJ2-7	-	CASSLDSGSNEQYF	TGCGCCAGCAGCTTGGATTCAGGGTCGAACGAGCAGTACTTC
TRBV20-1	-	TRBJ1-1	-	CSASGGMNTEAFF	TGCAGTGCTAGTGGGGGAATGAACACTGAAGCTTTCTTT
TRBV4-1	-	TRBJ1-3	-	CASSQDANTIYF	TGCGCCAGCAGCCAAGATGCCAACACCATATATTTT
TRBV3-1/TRBV3-2	-	TRBJ2-3	-	CASSPSRGGGTDTQYF	TGTGCCAGCAGCCCCTCACGCGGCGGGGGCACAGATACGCAGTATTTT
TRBV9	-	TRBJ1-2	-	CASSVDARDIRGYGYTF	TGTGCCAGCAGCGTAGACGCCCGGGACATAAGAGGCTATGGCTACACCTTC
TRBV19	-	TRBJ2-7	-	CASSILPTDSSYEQYF	TGTGCCAGTAGTATCCTCCCGACGGACAGCTCCTACGAGCAGTACTTC
TRBV27	-	TRBJ1-6	-	CASRVLPGQSNSPLHF	TGTGCCAGCAGAGTACTACCGGGACAAAGTAATTCACCCCTCCACTTT
TRBV7-8	-	TRBJ2-7	TRBD1	CASSPGGTGAYEQYF	TGTGCCAGCAGCCCGGGTGGGACAGGTGCTTACGAGCAGTACTTC
TRBV3-1/TRBV3-2	-	TRBJ1-2	TRBD1	CASSQEYGTGTRGYTF	TGTGCCAGCAGCCAAGAGTACGGGACAGGGACTAGAGGCTACACCTTC
TRBV5-4	-	TRBJ2-7	-	CASSLNSTHLGEQYF	TGTGCCAGCAGCTTGAACAGCACGCACCTCGGGGAGCAGTACTTC
TRBV25-1	-	TRBJ2-2	-	CASIKGQNTGELFF	TGTGCCTCAATCAAAGGCCAGAACACCGGGGAGCTGTTTTTT
TRBV19	-	TRBJ2-2	-	CASSIDGDRRANTGELFF	TGTGCCAGTAGTATAGATGGAGACAGGAGGGCGAACACCGGGGAGCTGTTTTTT
TRBV7-2	-	TRBJ2-4	TRBD1	CASSPGQGFVAKNIQYF	TGTGCCAGCAGCCCCGGACAGGGTTTCGTGGCTAAAAACATTCAGTACTTC
TRBV4-3	-	TRBJ1-6	TRBD1	CASSQDRVDRSPLHF	TGCGCCAGCAGCCAAGATAGGGTGGACAGGTCACCCCTCCACTTT
TRBV5-6	once	TRBJ2-7	TRBD2	CASSLGLAGAFYEQYF	TGTGCCAGCAGCTTGGGACTAGCGGGGGCCTTCTACGAGCAGTACTTC
TRBV12-5	-	TRBJ1-1	TRBD1	CASGTGQGAFF	TGTGCTAGTGGAACCGGACAGGGGGCTTTCTTT
TRBV4-1	-	TRBJ1-1	-	CASSPGRGWAEAFF	TGCGCCAGCAGCCCAGGGCGAGGGTGGGCTGAAGCTTTCTTT
TRBV18	-	TRBJ1-1	-	CASSPAAGGGTEAFF	TGTGCCAGCTCACCAGCAGCCGGGGGAGGGACTGAAGCTTTCTTT